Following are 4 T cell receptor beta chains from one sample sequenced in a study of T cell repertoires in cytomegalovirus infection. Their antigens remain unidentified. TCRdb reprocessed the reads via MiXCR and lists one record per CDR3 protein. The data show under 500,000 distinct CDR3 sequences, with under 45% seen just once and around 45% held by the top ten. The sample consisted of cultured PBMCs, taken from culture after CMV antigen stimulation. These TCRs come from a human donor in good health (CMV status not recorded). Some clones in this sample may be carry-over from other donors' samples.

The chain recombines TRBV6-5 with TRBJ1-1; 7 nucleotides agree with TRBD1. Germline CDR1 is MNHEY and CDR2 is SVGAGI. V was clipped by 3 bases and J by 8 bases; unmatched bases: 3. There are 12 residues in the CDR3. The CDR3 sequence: CASSYSGQEAFF. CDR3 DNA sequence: TGTGCCAGCAGTTATTCGGGACAGGAAGCTTTCTTT.

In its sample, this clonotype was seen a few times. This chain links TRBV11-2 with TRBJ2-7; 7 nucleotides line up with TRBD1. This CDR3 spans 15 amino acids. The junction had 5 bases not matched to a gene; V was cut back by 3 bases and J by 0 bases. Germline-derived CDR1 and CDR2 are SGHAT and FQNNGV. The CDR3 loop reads CASSFLRDSSYEQYF. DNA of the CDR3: TGTGCCAGCAGCTTCCTCCGGGACAGCTCCTACGAGCAGTACTTC.

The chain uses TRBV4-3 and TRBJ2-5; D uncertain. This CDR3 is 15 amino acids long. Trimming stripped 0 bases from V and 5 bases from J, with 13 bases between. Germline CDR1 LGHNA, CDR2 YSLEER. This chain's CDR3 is CASSQDRYLLETQYF. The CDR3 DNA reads TGCGCCAGCAGCCAAGATAGGTACCTACTGGAGACCCAGTACTTC.

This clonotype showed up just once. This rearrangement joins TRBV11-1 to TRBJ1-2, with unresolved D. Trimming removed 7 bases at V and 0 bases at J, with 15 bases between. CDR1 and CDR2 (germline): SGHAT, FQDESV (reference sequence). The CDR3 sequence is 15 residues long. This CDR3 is CASTSQAAANYGYTF. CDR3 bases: TGTGCCAGCACCTCGCAGGCAGCTGCTAACTATGGCTACACCTTC.